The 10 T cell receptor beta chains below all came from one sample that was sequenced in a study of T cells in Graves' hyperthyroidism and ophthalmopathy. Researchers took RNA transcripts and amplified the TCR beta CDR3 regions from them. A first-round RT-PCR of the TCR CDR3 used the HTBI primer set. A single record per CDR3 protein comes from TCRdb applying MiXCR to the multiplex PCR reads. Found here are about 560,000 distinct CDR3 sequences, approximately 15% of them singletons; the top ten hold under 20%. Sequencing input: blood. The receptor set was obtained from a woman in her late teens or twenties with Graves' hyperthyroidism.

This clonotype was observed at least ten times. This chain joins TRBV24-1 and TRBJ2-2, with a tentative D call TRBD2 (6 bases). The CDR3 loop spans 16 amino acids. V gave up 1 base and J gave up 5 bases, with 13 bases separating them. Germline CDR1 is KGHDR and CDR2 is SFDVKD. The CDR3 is CATSDFSGVGTGELFF. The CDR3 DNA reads TGTGCCACCAGTGATTTCTCGGGGGTTGGGACCGGGGAGCTGTTTTTT.

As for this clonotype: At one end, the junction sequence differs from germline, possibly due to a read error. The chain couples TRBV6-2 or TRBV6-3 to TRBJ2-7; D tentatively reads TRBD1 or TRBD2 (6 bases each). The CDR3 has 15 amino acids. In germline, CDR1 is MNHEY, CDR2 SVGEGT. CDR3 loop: CATSLTSEGGVEQYF. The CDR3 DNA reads TGTGCCACCAGTTTGACCTCCGAGGGGGGAGTGGAGCAGTACTTC.

This CDR3 is CASSSGAKGDTF. CDR3 bases: TGTGCCAGCAGCTCCGGGGCCAAGGGGGACACCTTC. This rearrangement joins TRBV6-2 or TRBV6-3 to TRBJ1-2, with D possibly TRBD1 on 6 matching bases. Germline V gene lookup returns CDR1 MNHEY and CDR2 SVGEGT. Trimming shortened V by 6 bases and J by 12 bases, and 17 bases separated the two germline ends. The CDR3 sequence is 12 residues long.

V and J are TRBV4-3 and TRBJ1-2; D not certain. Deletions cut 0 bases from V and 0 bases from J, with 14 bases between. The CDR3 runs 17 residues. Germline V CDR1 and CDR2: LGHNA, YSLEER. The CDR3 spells CASSQDLPGVANYGYTF. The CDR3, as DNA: TGCGCCAGCAGCCAAGATCTCCCAGGCGTAGCTAACTATGGCTACACCTTC.

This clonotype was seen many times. CDR3 loop: CASSPMTGGEQYF. For the CDR3, the DNA is TGTGCCAGCAGTCCAATGACAGGGGGTGAGCAGTACTTC. This chain links TRBV12-3 or TRBV12-4 with TRBJ2-7; 9 bases are a match to TRBD1. This CDR3 spans 13 amino acids. With V trimmed by 5 bases and J by 7 bases, 6 bases remained unmatched.

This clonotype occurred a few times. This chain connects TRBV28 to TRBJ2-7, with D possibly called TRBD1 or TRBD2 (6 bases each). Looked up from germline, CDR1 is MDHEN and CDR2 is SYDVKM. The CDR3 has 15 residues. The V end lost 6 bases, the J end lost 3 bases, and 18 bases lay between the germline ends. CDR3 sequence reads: CASRPYDRRVYEQYF. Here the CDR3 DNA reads TGTGCCAGCAGACCCTATGACAGGAGGGTCTACGAGCAGTACTTC.

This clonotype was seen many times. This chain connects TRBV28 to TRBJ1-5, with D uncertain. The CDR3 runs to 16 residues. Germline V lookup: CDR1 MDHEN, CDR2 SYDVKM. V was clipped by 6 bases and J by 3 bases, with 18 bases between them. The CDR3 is CASRLSKGGDNQPQHF. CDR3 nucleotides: TGTGCCAGCAGACTTTCCAAGGGCGGTGACAATCAGCCCCAGCATTTT.

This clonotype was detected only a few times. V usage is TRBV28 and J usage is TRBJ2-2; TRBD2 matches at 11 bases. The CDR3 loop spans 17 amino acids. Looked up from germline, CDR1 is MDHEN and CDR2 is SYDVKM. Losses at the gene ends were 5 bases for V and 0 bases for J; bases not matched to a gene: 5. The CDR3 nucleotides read TGTGCCAGCAGTCCGCCGGGACTAGCGGCGAACACCGGGGAGCTGTTTTTT. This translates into CASSPPGLAANTGELFF.

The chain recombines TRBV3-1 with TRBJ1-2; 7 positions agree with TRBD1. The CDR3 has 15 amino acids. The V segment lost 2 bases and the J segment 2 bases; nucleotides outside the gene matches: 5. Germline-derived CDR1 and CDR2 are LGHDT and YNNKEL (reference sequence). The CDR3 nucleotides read TGTGCCAGCAGCCAAAGAGGGGGCCTAAACTATGGCTACACCTTC. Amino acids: CASSQRGGLNYGYTF.

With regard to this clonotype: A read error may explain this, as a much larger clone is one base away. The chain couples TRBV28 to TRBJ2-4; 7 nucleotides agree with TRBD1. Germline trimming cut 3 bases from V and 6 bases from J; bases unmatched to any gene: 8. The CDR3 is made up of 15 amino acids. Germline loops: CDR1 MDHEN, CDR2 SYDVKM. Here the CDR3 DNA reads TGTGCCAGCAGTTTGGAGACAGGGTTCGGAAACATTCAGTACTTC. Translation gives CASSLETGFGNIQYF.